The 2 T cell receptor beta chains below all came from one sample that was sequenced in a study of a mutant IDH1 vaccine in newly diagnosed glioma. The time point: week 35, safety follow-up. In every dose of vaccine, 300 ug of mutant IDH1 20-mer peptide was given alongside topical imiquimod. What these receptors recognize is not known. TCRdb's copy holds only in-frame clones and misses some; the assay was immunoSEQ multiplex PCR. Of about 60,000 clones in the sample, 80% to 85% are singletons; the top ten hold approximately 4.1%. Sequenced material: PBMCs, taken from a glioma patient whose treatment included an IDH1 peptide vaccine. The source of these receptors is a man under 40 with glioma.

J is TRBJ2-3 and V is TRBV7-9, with D perhaps TRBD1 or TRBD2 (6 bases each). The CDR3 extends over 15 amino acids. Germline values: CDR1 SEHNR, CDR2 FQNEAQ (reference sequence). With 1 base removed from V and 2 bases from J, the gap between germline ends came to 10 bases. CDR3 in amino acids: CASSLEGGSTDTQYF. As DNA, the CDR3 is TGTGCCAGCAGCTTAGAGGGGGGATCCACAGATACGCAGTATTTT.

J is TRBJ1-1 and V is TRBV27; D uncertain. CDR1 and CDR2 from the germline V gene are MNHEY and SMNVEV (reference sequence). The CDR3 loop spans 15 amino acids. V was clipped by 1 base and J by 6 bases, with 15 bases between them. CDR3 in amino acids: CASSLYTAPQAEAFF. The DNA of the CDR3 is TGTGCCAGCAGTTTATATACAGCCCCCCAAGCTGAAGCTTTCTTT.